The next 27 T cell receptor beta chains were all read from a single sample in a study of control samples from healthy donors and cancer patients. Method: immunoSEQ multiplex PCR; TCRdb's copy keeps in-frame clones and lacks some. The data contain some 120,000 clones, about 93% of them singletons. The sequenced sample was PBMCs. All receptors derive from a man aged 50 or older with head and neck cancer.

This clone was observed a handful of times. This chain connects TRBV7-9 to TRBJ2-2; 11 nucleotides match TRBD1. Per the germline V gene, CDR1 is SEHNR and CDR2 is FQNEAQ (reference sequence). The CDR3 is 15 residues long. V gave up 1 base and J gave up 7 bases; unmatched junction bases: 2. DNA of the CDR3: TGTGCCAGCAGCTTAGGGACAGGGGGCATCGGGGAGCTGTTTTTT. This encodes CASSLGTGGIGELFF.

The chain recombines TRBV6-2 or TRBV6-3 with TRBJ2-5; 9 positions match TRBD1. The germline CDR1 and CDR2 sequences are MNHEY and SVGEGT. The CDR3 is 19 residues long. The J segment lost 5 bases and the V segment lost 6 bases, leaving 22 bases of the junction unmatched. CDR3 loop: CASSPRDRVKSGPRETQYF. The CDR3 bases are TGTGCCAGCAGCCCTCGGGACAGGGTGAAATCCGGTCCCAGGGAGACCCAGTACTTC.

This CDR3 reads CASVDPGLAEQFF. CDR3 nucleotide sequence: TGTGCCAGCGTAGACCCGGGACTAGCTGAGCAGTTCTTC. The chain combines TRBV7-2 with TRBJ2-1; 9 bases align to TRBD2. The junction had 8 bases not matched to a gene; V was cut back by 8 bases and J by 9 bases. CDR1 and CDR2 (germline): SGHTA, FQGNSA. The CDR3 length is 13 residues.

CDR3 DNA: TGTGCCAGCAGCTCGGGACAGGGATTTTCTGGAAACACCATATATTTT. Protein: CASSSGQGFSGNTIYF. V gene TRBV2 combines with J gene TRBJ1-3; TRBD1 aligns across 9 bases. This CDR3 spans 16 amino acids. CDR1 is SNHLY and CDR2 is FYNNEI in the germline V gene. Unmatched junction bases numbered 7, after V lost 6 bases and J lost 1 base.

The chain is built from TRBV21-1 and TRBJ2-5; no DNA check was done on the table's D call, TRBD1. TRBV21-1 is flagged as a pseudogene. CDR3 length equals 15 residues. In DNA, the CDR3 is TGTGCTAAAGCAGCAAAGCCTAGGGACAGACAGACCCAGTACTTC. Its protein is CAKAAKPRDRQTQYF.

The chain couples TRBV30 to TRBJ2-2; D uncertain. Germline V gene lookup returns CDR1 GTSNPN and CDR2 SVGIG (reference sequence). V shed 4 bases and J shed 6 bases, with 15 bases lying between them. The CDR3 totals 14 residues. The CDR3 coding sequence is TGTGCCTGGAAATTCACTAACTCCGCCGGGGAGCTGTTTTTT. It is translated as CAWKFTNSAGELFF.

The chain carries TRBV7-2 and TRBJ2-3; TRBD2 matches 11 bases. V was clipped by 1 base and J by 8 bases; unmatched bases: 11. This CDR3 contains 17 residues. The germline V gene encodes CDR1 SGHTA and CDR2 FQGNSA. The CDR3 DNA reads TGTGCCAGCAGCTTAGAGGTTCCTAGCGGGGGGTCGGGTACGCAGTATTTT. As protein: CASSLEVPSGGSGTQYF.

The J gene is TRBJ2-6, the V gene TRBV3-1 (or the pseudogene TRBV3-2); TRBD1 agrees at 8 bases. Germline values: CDR1 LGHDT, CDR2 YNNKEL (reference sequence). V gave up 0 bases and J gave up 1 base; unmatched junction bases: 14. CDR3 length equals 21 residues. The CDR3 here is CASSQDPYRTGKESGANVLTF. CDR3 bases: TGTGCCAGCAGCCAAGATCCATATAGGACAGGGAAAGAATCTGGGGCCAACGTCCTGACTTTC.

The rearrangement joins TRBV10-3 to TRBJ1-5; D call uncertain. CDR1 and CDR2 from the germline V gene are ENHRY and SYGVKD. With 4 bases removed from V and 2 bases from J, the gap between germline ends came to 3 bases. The CDR3 has 12 amino acids. CDR3 coding DNA: TGTGCCATCAGTGGGGGCAATCAGCCCCAGCATTTT. Translation gives CAISGGNQPQHF.

The chain links TRBV7-9 to TRBJ2-3; D is unclear. V was cut by 4 bases and J by 3 bases, with 11 bases left in between. CDR1 is SEHNR, CDR2 FQNEAQ, per germline (reference sequence). This CDR3 is built from 14 residues. The CDR3 reads CASSSRSQTDTQYF. CDR3 bases: TGTGCCAGCAGCTCACGTTCACAAACAGATACGCAGTATTTT. The whole variable domain, filled in from reference TRBV7-9 and TRBJ2-3, reads DTGVSQNPRHKITKRGQNVTFRCDPISEHNRLYWYRQTLGQGPEFLTYFQNEAQLEKSRLLSDRFSAERPKGSFSTLEIQRTEQGDSAMYLCASSSRSQTDTQYFGPGTRLTVL.

This chain uses TRBV28 with TRBJ1-2, with D perhaps TRBD1 (5 bases). Per the germline V gene, CDR1 is MDHEN and CDR2 is SYDVKM. The CDR3 is made up of 14 amino acids. The V end lost 10 bases, the J end lost 2 bases, and 17 bases lay between the germline ends. The CDR3 here is CATRRMGGNYGYTF. In DNA form, the CDR3 reads TGTGCCACCAGGCGGATGGGGGGGAACTATGGCTACACCTTC.

The chain combines TRBV5-1 with TRBJ1-2; the D gene is possibly TRBD1 (5 bases). Per germline, CDR1 SGHRS and CDR2 YFSETQ. The CDR3 has 17 residues. V was cut by 0 bases and J by 6 bases, with 21 bases left in between. CDR3 sequence (DNA): TGCGCCAGCAGCTTGGGGCCCGCCGGGACCGGGAGGGATGGCTACACCTTC. It encodes CASSLGPAGTGRDGYTF. The whole variable domain, remainder taken from reference TRBV5-1 and TRBJ1-2, is KAGVTQTPRYLIKTRGQQVTLSCSPISGHRSVSWYQQTPGQGLQFLFEYFSETQRNKGNFPGRFSGRQFSNSRSEMNVSTLELGDSALYLCASSLGPAGTGRDGYTFGSGTRLTVV.

The rearrangement uses TRBV18 and TRBJ2-1; 7 bases align to TRBD1. This CDR3 has 17 amino acids. J was trimmed by 8 bases and V by 4 bases; bases with no gene match: 17. Germline CDR1 is KGHSH and CDR2 is LQKENI. The CDR3 reads CASSLKPGTAESHEQFF. The CDR3 DNA reads as TGTGCCAGCTCACTTAAACCCGGGACAGCGGAGTCCCATGAGCAGTTCTTC. The complete variable domain, with remaining parts taken from reference TRBV18 and TRBJ2-1, reads NAGVMQNPRHLVRRRGQEARLRCSPMKGHSHVYWYRQLPEEGLKFMVYLQKENIIDESGMPKERFSAEFPKEGPSILRIQQVVRGDSAAYFCASSLKPGTAESHEQFFGPGTRLTVL.

The V gene is TRBV4-2, the J gene TRBJ1-3; D unclear. There are 17 residues in the CDR3. V was clipped by 6 bases and J by 1 base, with 19 bases between them. Germline loops: CDR1 LGHNA, CDR2 YNFKEQ. CDR3 in amino acids: CASSPRSSRESGNTIYF. The CDR3, as DNA: TGTGCCAGCAGTCCAAGGAGTTCGCGGGAATCTGGAAACACCATATATTTT.

About this clone: The junction departs from the called germline gene at one end, perhaps through a read error. The chain's CDR3 is CVSSQEGQPYTGELFF. In nucleotides, the CDR3 is TGTGTCAGCAGCCAAGAGGGACAGCCATACACCGGGGAGCTGTTTTTT. V and J are TRBV4-2 and TRBJ2-2, with 7 bases identical to TRBD1. Germline CDR1 LGHNA, CDR2 YNFKEQ. CDR3 length equals 16 residues.

V and J are TRBV30 and TRBJ2-1; the D gene is possibly TRBD1 (5 bases). The CDR3 extends over 17 amino acids. With 3 bases removed from V and 0 bases from J, the gap between germline ends came to 18 bases. The V gene's germline CDR1 is GTSNPN and CDR2 SVGIG (reference sequence). The CDR3: CAWSATAISSSYNEQFF. In nucleotides, the CDR3 is TGTGCCTGGAGCGCGACAGCCATATCGAGCTCCTACAATGAGCAGTTCTTC.

The gene calls are TRBV18 and TRBJ1-5, with TRBD1 as a possible D gene (6 bases). V dropped 6 bases and J dropped 7 bases, with 19 bases sitting between them. Germline CDR1 reads KGHSH; CDR2 reads LQKENI. The CDR3 extends over 15 amino acids. Here the CDR3 DNA reads TGTGCCAGCTCGCAAGTTGGGGGGGCCTGGCAGCCCCAGCATTTT. The encoded protein is CASSQVGGAWQPQHF.

The CDR3 coding sequence is TGTGCCAGCAGTTACGGAGGGTCCCCGGTCTACACCTTC. Protein: CASSYGGSPVYTF. The chain employs TRBV6-2 or TRBV6-3 and TRBJ1-2; D is unclear. Trimming took 2 bases from V and 10 from J, leaving 14 bases between them. Germline lookup yields CDR1 MNHEY and CDR2 SVGEGT. This CDR3 region has 13 residues.

The chain carries TRBV7-9 and TRBJ2-1; TRBD1 matches 9 bases. The germline gives CDR1 SEHNR, CDR2 FQNEAQ (reference sequence). The CDR3 runs 15 residues. V lost 5 bases, J lost 7 bases, and 9 bases stayed unmatched. Here the CDR3 reads CASSLITGTGNEQFF. The CDR3 DNA reads as TGTGCCAGCAGCCTCATTACCGGGACAGGGAATGAGCAGTTCTTC.

The chain joins TRBV19 to TRBJ2-7; TRBD1 matches 9 bases. Germline assignment: CDR1 LNHDA and CDR2 SQIVND (reference sequence). The CDR3 consists of 14 residues. V lost 10 bases to trimming and J lost 0 bases; unmatched junction nucleotides: 7. CDR3 loop: CATEDRGSSYEQYF. Written as DNA, the CDR3 is TGTGCCACCGAGGACAGGGGAAGCTCCTACGAGCAGTACTTC.

This chain connects TRBV6-4 to TRBJ2-1, with 11 positions matching TRBD2. Per germline, CDR1 MRHNA and CDR2 SNTAGT. Trimming cost V 3 bases and J 7 bases; bases outside gene matches: 8. This CDR3 contains 16 residues. CDR3 sequence: CASSESGSGGENEQFF. The CDR3 nucleotides read TGTGCCAGCAGTGAGTCTGGTAGCGGGGGGGAGAATGAGCAGTTCTTC.

The V gene is TRBV16, the J gene TRBJ1-5; D possibly corresponds to TRBD1 (6 bases). The length of the CDR3 is 12 residues. Deletions cut 7 bases from V and 7 bases from J, with 11 bases between. Germline V lookup: CDR1 KGHSY, CDR2 FQNENV. The CDR3 sequence: CASTLGAQPQHF. CDR3 sequence (DNA): TGTGCCAGCACCCTGGGGGCCCAGCCCCAGCATTTT.

V and J are TRBV6-5 and TRBJ1-1; unclear D gene. This CDR3 comprises 15 residues. CDR1 and CDR2 from the germline V gene are MNHEY and SVGAGI. V was cut by 3 bases and J by 2 bases, with 13 bases left in between. In nucleotides, the CDR3 is TGTGCCAGCAGTTATTCTGGCAGTCAAAACACTGAAGCTTTCTTT. Protein product: CASSYSGSQNTEAFF.

This clone has a handful of counts. The rearrangement links TRBV20-1 to TRBJ1-4; no firm D call. This CDR3 has 11 residues. V lost 6 bases, J lost 6 bases, and 8 bases lay in between. CDR1 and CDR2 from the germline V gene are DFQATT and SNEGSKA (reference sequence). The CDR3: CSARFDEKLFF. DNA for the CDR3: TGCAGTGCCAGATTTGATGAAAAACTGTTTTTT.

The chain combines TRBV5-1 with TRBJ2-2, with no clear D. This CDR3 spans 16 amino acids. Trimming left V 0 bases short and J 4 bases short, with 13 bases between. CDR1 is SGHRS, CDR2 YFSETQ, per germline. This CDR3 reads CASSLAAGVATGELFF. The CDR3 DNA reads TGCGCCAGCAGCTTGGCAGCAGGAGTGGCCACCGGGGAGCTGTTTTTT.

The chain employs TRBV6-6 and TRBJ2-1; D gene unclear. V was pared by 4 bases and J by 10 bases, with 8 bases between. The germline gives CDR1 MNHNY, CDR2 SVGAGI (reference sequence). The CDR3 covers 11 residues. The CDR3 nucleotides read TGTGCCAGCAGTTTGACCGCGGAGCAGTTCTTC. This translates into CASSLTAEQFF.

The rearrangement uses TRBV7-9 and TRBJ1-4, with 7 nucleotides matching TRBD1. Trimming cost V 5 bases and J 8 bases; bases outside gene matches: 8. The CDR3 is made up of 14 amino acids. Germline lookup yields CDR1 SEHNR and CDR2 FQNEAQ (reference sequence). CDR3 bases: TGTGCCAGCAGCCGGAGTAGGGGACAGGAAAAACTGTTTTTT. Residues: CASSRSRGQEKLFF.